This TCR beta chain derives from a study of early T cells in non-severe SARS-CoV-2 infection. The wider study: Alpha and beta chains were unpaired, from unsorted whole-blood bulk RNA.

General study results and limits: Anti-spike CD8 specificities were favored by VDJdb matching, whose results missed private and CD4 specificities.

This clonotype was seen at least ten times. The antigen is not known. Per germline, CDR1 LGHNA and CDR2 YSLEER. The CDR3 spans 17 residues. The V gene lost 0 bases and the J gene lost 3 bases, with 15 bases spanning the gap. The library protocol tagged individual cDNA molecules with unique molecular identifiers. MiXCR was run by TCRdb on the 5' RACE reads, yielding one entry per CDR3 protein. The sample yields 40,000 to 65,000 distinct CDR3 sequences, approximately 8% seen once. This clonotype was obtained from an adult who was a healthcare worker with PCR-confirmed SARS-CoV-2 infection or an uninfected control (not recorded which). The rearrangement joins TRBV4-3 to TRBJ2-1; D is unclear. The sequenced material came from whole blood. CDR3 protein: CASSQDSLGGVYNEQFF. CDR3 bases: TGCGCCAGCAGCCAAGATTCGCTAGGCGGAGTCTACAATGAGCAGTTCTTC.